This T cell receptor beta chain came from a study of radiotherapy plus CTLA-4 blockade in lung cancer. Study details: Across the patients, objective responses occurred in 18%, and disease control in roughly 33%.

The CDR3 extends over 14 amino acids. The ends were cut back, 1 base at V and 0 bases at J, with 6 bases in the middle. Looked up from germline, CDR1 is MNHEY and CDR2 is SVGAGI. The method was immunoSEQ multiplex PCR; TCRdb's version includes in-frame clones alone and lacks a portion of them. Counted here are about 80,000 clones, around 79% occurring once; the ten biggest clones make up approximately 22%. The receptor was derived from a human donor with non-small cell lung cancer whose response to radiotherapy plus ipilimumab could not be evaluated. Some clones in this sample may be carry-over from other donors' samples. The input for sequencing was peripheral blood, taken from a patient treated with radiotherapy plus ipilimumab. The chain uses TRBV6-5 and TRBJ1-2; D is possibly TRBD1 (5 bases). The CDR3 loop is CASSYWGTNYGYTF. CDR3 coding DNA: TGTGCCAGCAGTTACTGGGGCACTAACTATGGCTACACCTTC.